The sequence of this T cell receptor beta chain was determined in a study of T-cell reconstitution after alpha-beta-depleted transplantation in children. This clonotype was counted a few times. Its target is not known. Whole-study results and caveats: Diversity of TCRbeta at day 60 was high in some patients, arising from surviving recipient T cells and thymic progenitors. At one year after transplant, newly produced T cells mostly accounted for T-cell counts and diversity.

The V and J ends lost 5 bases and 3 bases respectively, with 8 bases between them. CDR3 length: 13 residues. Unique molecular identifiers were incorporated into the prepared TCRbeta library. A single record per CDR3 protein comes from TCRdb applying MiXCR to the PCR reads. The repertoire holds roughly 350,000 distinct CDR3 sequences, with 15% to 20% as singletons. The clonotype was recovered from a male patient between 2 and 9 years old who had a stem cell transplant for acute lymphoblastic leukemia, so the T cells may come from the graft donor. The V and J genes are TRBV12-3 or TRBV12-4 and TRBJ2-1; no clear D gene. The sequencing used PBMCs, mostly from graft donor cells, collected 360 days after TCRalphabeta/CD19-depleted stem cell transplant. DNA for the CDR3: TGTGCCAGCAGTCATCCCCTCTACAATGAGCAGTTCTTC. Its protein is CASSHPLYNEQFF.